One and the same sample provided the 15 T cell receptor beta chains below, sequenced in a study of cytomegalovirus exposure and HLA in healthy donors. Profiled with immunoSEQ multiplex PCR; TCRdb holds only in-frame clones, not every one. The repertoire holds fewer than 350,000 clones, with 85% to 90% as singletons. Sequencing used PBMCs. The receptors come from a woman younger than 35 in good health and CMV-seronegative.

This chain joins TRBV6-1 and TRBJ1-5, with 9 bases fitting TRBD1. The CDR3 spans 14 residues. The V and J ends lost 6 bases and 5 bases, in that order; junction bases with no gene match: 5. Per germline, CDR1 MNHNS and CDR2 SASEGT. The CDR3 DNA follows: TGTGCCAGCAGAAACAGGGGGCGCGATCAGCCCCAGCATTTT. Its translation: CASRNRGRDQPQHF.

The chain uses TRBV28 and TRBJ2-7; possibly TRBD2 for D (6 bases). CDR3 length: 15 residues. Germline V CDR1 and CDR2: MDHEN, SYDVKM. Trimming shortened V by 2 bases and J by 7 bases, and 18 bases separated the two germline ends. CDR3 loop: CASSLVGEATWEQYF. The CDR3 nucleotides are TGTGCCAGCAGTTTAGTCGGGGAGGCCACTTGGGAGCAGTACTTC.

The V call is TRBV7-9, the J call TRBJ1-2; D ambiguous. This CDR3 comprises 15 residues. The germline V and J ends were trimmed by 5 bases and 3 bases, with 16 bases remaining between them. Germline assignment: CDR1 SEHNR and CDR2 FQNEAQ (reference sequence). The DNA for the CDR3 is TGTGCCAGCAGCATCCCTTCTGGTCTACACTATGGCTACACCTTC. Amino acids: CASSIPSGLHYGYTF.

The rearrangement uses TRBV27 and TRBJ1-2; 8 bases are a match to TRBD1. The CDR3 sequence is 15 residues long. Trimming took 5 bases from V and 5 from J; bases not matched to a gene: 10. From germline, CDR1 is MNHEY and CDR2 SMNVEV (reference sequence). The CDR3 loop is CASSPTDRGLYGYTF. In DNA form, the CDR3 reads TGTGCCAGCAGTCCCACTGACAGGGGATTGTATGGCTACACCTTC.

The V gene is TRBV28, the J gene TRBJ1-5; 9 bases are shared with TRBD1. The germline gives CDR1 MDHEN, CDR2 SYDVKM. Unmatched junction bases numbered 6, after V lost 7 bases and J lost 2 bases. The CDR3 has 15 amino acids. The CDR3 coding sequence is TGTGCCAGCACGGACAGGGGAGGTGGCAATCAGCCCCAGCATTTT. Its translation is CASTDRGGGNQPQHF. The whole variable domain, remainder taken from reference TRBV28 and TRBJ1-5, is DVKVTQSSRYLVKRTGEKVFLECVQDMDHENMFWYRQDPGLGLRLIYFSYDVKMKEKGDIPEGYSVSREKKERFSLILESASTNQTSMYLCASTDRGGGNQPQHFGDGTRLSIL.

The CDR3 bases are TGTGCCAGCTCACCTACGGACTACGGGGGTGAAGCTTTCTTT. Protein product: CASSPTDYGGEAFF. The genes are TRBV18 and TRBJ1-1; the D gene is possibly TRBD1 (5 bases). CDR3 length: 14 amino acids. V lost 3 bases, J lost 7 bases, and 15 bases lay in between. In germline, CDR1 is KGHSH, CDR2 LQKENI.

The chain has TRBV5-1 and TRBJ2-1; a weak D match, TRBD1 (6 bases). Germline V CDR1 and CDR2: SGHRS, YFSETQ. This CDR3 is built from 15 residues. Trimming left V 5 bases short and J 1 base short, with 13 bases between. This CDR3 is CASSPGTRSYNEQFF. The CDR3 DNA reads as TGCGCCAGCAGTCCCGGGACACGTTCCTACAATGAGCAGTTCTTC.

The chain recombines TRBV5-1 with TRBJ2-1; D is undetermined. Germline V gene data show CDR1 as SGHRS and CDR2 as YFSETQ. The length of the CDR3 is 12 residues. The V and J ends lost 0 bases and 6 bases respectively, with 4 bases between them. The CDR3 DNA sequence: TGCGCCAGCAGCTTGGGAGGCAATGAGCAGTTCTTC. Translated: CASSLGGNEQFF.

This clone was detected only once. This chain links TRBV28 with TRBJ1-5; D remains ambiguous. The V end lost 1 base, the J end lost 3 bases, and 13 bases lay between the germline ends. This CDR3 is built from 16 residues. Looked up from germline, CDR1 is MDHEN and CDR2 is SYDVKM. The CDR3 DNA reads TGTGCCAGCAGTTTATACCGCCGGGTCCTCAATCAGCCCCAGCATTTT. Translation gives CASSLYRRVLNQPQHF.

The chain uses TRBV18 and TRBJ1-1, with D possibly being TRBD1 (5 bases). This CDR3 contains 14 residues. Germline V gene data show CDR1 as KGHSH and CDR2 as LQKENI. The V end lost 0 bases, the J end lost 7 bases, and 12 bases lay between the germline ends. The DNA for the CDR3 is TGTGCCAGCTCACCACCGGGCAGGGCTCTTGAAGCTTTCTTT. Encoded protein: CASSPPGRALEAFF.

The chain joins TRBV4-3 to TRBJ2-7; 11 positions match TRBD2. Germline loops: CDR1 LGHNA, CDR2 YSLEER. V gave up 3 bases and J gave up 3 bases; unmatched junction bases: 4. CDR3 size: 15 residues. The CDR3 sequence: CASSHGLAGYYEQYF. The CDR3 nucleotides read TGCGCCAGCAGCCACGGACTAGCGGGTTACTACGAGCAGTACTTC.

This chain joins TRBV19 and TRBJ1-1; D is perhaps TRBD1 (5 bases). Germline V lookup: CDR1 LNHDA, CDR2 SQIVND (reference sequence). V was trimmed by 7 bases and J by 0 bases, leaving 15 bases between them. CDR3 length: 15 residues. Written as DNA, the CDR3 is TGTGCCAGTATCCAAGGGAGGGGCATGAACACTGAAGCTTTCTTT. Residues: CASIQGRGMNTEAFF.

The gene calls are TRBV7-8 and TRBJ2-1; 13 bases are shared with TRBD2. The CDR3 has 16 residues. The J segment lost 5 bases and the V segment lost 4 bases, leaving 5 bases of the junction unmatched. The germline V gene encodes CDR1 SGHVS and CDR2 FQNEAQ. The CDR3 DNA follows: TGTGCCAGCAGCTCGGGACTAGCGGGAACTAACAATGAGCAGTTCTTC. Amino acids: CASSSGLAGTNNEQFF. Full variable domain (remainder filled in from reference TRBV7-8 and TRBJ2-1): GAGVSQSPRYKVAKRGQDVALRCDPISGHVSLFWYQQALGQGPEFLTYFQNEAQLDKSGLPSDRFFAERPEGSVSTLKIQRTQQEDSAVYLCASSSGLAGTNNEQFFGPGTRLTVL.

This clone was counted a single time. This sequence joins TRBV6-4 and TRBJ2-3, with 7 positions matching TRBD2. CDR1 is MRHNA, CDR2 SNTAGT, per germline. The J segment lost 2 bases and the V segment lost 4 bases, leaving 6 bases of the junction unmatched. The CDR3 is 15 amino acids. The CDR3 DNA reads TGTGCCAGCAGTGTGTCTAGCGGAACCACAGATACGCAGTATTTT. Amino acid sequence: CASSVSSGTTDTQYF.

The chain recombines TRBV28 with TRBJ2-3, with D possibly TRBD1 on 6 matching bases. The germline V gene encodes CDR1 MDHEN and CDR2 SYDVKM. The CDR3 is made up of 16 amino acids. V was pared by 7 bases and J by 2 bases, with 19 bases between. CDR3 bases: TGTGCCAGCAACCTTATCGGCAGGGGTCCCACAGATACGCAGTATTTT. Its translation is CASNLIGRGPTDTQYF.